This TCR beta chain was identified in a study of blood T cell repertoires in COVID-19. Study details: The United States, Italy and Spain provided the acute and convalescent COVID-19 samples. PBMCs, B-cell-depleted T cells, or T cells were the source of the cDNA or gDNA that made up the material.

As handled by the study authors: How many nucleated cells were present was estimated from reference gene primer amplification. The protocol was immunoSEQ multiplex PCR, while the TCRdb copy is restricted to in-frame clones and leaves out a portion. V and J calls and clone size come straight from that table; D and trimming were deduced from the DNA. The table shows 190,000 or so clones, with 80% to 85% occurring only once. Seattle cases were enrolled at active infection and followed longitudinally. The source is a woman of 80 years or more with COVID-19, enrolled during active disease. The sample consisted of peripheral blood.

CDR3 nucleotide sequence: TGTGCCAGCAGTGACGAGGCGGGCCAGGGGGAGCTGTTTTTT. Translating gives CASSDEAGQGELFF. This sequence joins TRBV6-4 and TRBJ2-2; D may be TRBD2 (5 bases). The CDR3 runs to 14 residues. Germline-derived CDR1 and CDR2 are MRHNA and SNTAGT. Trimming took 2 bases from V and 8 from J, leaving 12 bases between them.